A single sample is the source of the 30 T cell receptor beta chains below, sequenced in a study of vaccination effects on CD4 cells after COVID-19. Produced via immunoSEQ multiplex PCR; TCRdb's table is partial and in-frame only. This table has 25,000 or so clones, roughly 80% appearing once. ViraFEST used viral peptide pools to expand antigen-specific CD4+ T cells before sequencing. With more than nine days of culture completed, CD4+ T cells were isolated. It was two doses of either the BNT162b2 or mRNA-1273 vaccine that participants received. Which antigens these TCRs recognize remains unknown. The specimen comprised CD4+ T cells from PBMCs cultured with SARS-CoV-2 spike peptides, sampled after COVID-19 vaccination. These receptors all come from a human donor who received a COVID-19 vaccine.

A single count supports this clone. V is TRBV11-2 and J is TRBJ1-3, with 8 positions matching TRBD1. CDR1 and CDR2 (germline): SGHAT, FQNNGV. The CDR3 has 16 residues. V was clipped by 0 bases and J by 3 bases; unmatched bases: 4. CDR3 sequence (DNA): TGTGCCAGCAGCTTAGACAGGGGGCCAATTGGAAACACCATATATTTT. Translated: CASSLDRGPIGNTIYF.

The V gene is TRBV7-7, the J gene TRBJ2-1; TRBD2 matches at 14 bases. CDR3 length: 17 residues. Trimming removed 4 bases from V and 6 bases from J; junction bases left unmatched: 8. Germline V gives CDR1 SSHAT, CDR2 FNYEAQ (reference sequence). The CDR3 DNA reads TGTGCCAGCAGCTCGGGAAGACTAGCGGGAGGGCCCAATGAGCAGTTCTTC. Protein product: CASSSGRLAGGPNEQFF.

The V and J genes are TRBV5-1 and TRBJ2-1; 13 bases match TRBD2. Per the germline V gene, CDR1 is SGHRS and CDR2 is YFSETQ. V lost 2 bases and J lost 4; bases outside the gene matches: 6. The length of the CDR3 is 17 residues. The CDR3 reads CASSLGGTSGAYNEQFF. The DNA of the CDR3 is TGCGCCAGCAGCTTAGGTGGGACTAGCGGGGCTTACAATGAGCAGTTCTTC.

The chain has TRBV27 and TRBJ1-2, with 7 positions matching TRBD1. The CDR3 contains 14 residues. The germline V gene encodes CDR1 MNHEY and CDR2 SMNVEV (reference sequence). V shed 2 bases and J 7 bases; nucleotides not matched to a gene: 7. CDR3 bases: TGTGCCAGCAGTTTAAAGGGGGCGGGTCGTGGCTACACCTTC. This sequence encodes CASSLKGAGRGYTF.

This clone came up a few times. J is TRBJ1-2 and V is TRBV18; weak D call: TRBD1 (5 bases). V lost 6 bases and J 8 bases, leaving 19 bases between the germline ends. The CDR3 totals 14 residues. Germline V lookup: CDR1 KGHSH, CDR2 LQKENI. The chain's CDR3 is CASSPQGLGDGYTF. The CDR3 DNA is TGTGCCAGCTCGCCTCAGGGCTTGGGGGACGGCTACACCTTC.

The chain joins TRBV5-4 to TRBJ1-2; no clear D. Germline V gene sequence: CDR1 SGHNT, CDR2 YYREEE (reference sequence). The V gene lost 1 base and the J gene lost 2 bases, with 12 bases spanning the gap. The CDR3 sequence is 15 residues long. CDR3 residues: CASSLQLVSNYGYTF. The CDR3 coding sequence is TGTGCCAGCAGCTTGCAGCTCGTCAGCAACTATGGCTACACCTTC.

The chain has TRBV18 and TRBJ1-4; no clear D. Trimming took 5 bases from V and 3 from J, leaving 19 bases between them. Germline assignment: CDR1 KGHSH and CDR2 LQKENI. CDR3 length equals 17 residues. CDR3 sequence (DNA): TGTGCCAGCTCAGAAGCGGCGAGCCCCGCGGCTAATGAAAAACTGTTTTTT. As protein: CASSEAASPAANEKLFF.

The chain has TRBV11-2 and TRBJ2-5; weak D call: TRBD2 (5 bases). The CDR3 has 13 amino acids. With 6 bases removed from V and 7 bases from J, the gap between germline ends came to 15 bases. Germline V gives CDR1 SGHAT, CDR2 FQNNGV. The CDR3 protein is CASSQSGPGTQYF. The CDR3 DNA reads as TGTGCCAGCAGTCAAAGCGGACCGGGGACCCAGTACTTC.

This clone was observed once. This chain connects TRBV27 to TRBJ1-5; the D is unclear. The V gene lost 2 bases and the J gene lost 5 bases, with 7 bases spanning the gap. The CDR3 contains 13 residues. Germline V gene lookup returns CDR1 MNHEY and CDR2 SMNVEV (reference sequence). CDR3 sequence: CASSLNNYQPQHF. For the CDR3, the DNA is TGTGCCAGCAGTTTAAACAATTATCAGCCCCAGCATTTT.

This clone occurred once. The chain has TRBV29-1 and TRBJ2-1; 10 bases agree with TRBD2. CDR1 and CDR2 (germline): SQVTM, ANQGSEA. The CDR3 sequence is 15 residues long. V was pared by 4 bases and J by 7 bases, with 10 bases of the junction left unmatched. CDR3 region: CSVGVLAGPNNEQFF. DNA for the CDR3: TGCAGCGTTGGTGTACTAGCGGGACCGAATAATGAGCAGTTCTTC.

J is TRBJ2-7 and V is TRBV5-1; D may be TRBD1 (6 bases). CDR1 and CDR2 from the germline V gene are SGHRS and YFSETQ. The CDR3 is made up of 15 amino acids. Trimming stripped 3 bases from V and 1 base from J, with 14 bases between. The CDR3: CASSSRVGGSYEQYF. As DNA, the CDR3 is TGCGCCAGCAGCTCTCGGGTAGGGGGATCCTACGAGCAGTACTTC.

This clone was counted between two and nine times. The CDR3 nucleotides are TGTGCCAGCAGTGACGCTCGGCAGGGAGGTGAAAAACTGTTTTTT. Protein sequence: CASSDARQGGEKLFF. This sequence joins TRBV25-1 and TRBJ1-4; weak D call: TRBD1 (5 bases). The CDR3 extends over 15 amino acids. V was clipped by 3 bases and J by 7 bases, with 15 bases between them. Germline loops: CDR1 MGHDK, CDR2 SYGVNS.

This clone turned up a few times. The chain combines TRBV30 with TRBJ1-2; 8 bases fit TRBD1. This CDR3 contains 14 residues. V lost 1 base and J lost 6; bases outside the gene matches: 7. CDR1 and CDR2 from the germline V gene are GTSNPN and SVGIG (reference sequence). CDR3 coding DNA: TGTGCCTGGAGTGGTCAGACAGGGGTTGATGGCTACACCTTC. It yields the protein CAWSGQTGVDGYTF.

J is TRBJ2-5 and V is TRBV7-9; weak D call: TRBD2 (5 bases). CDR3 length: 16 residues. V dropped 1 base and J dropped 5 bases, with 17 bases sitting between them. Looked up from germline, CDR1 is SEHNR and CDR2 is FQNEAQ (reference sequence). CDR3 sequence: CASSLERAVDGETQYF. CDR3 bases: TGTGCCAGCAGCTTAGAGAGAGCGGTCGACGGGGAGACCCAGTACTTC.

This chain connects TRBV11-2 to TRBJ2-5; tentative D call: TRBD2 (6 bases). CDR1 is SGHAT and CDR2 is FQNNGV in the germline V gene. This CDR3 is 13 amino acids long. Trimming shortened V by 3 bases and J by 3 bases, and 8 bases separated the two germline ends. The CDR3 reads CASSFGEEETQYF. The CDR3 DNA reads TGTGCCAGCAGCTTCGGGGAGGAAGAGACCCAGTACTTC.

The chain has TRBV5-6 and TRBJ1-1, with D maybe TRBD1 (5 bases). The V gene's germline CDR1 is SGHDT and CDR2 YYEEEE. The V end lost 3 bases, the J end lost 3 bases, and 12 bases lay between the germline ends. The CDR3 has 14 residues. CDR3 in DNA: TGTGCCAGCAGCTGGGATGGAGGGGACACTGAAGCTTTCTTT. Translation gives CASSWDGGDTEAFF.

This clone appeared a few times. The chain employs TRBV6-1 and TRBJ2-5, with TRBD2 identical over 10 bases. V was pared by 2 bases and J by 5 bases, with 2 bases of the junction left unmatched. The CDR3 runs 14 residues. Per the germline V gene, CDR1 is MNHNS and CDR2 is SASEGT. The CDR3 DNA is TGTGCCAGCAGTGAACTAGCGGGAGTGGAGACCCAGTACTTC. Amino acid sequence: CASSELAGVETQYF.

CDR3 region: CASRKTGNNSPLHF. The CDR3 DNA reads as TGTGCCAGCAGGAAGACAGGGAATAATTCACCCCTCCACTTT. This sequence joins TRBV2 and TRBJ1-6; 7 nucleotides agree with TRBD1. The CDR3 extends over 14 amino acids. Germline-derived CDR1 and CDR2 are SNHLY and FYNNEI. V dropped 6 bases and J dropped 5; count of bases not matched to a gene: 4.

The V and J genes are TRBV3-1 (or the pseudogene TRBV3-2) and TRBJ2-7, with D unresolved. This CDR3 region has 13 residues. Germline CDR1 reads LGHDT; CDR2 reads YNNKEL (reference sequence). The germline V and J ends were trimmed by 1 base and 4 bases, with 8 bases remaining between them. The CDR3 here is CASSQASRYEQYF. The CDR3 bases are TGTGCCAGCAGCCAAGCTTCTAGATACGAGCAGTACTTC.

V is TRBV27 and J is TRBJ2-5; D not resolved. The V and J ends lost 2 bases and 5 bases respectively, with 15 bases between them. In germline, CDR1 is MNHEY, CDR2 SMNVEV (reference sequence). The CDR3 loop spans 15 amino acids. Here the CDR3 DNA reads TGTGCCAGCAGTTTACCGGATATATTGATGGAGACCCAGTACTTC. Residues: CASSLPDILMETQYF.

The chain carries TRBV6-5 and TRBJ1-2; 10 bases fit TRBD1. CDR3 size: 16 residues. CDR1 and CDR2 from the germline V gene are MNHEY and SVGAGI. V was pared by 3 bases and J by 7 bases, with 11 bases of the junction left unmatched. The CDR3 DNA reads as TGTGCCAGCAGTTATGAACATGGGACAGGGGCCGGTGGCTACACCTTC. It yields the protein CASSYEHGTGAGGYTF.

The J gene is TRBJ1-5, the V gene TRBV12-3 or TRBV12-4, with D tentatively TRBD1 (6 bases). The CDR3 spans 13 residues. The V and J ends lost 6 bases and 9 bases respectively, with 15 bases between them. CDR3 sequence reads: CASRPDSGRPQHF. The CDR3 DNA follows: TGTGCCAGCAGGCCGGACAGCGGGCGGCCCCAGCATTTT.

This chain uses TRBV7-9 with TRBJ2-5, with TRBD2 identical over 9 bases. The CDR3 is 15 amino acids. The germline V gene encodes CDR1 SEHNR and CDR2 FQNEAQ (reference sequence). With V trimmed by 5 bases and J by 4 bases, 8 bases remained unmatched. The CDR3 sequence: CASSLVAGETETQYF. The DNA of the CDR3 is TGTGCCAGCAGCCTCGTAGCGGGGGAAACAGAGACCCAGTACTTC.

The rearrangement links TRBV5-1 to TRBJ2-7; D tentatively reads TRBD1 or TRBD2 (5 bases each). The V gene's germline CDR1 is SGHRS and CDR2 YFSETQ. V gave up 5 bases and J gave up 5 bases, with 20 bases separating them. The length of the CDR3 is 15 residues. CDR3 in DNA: TGCGCCAGCAGGCAGTCCGGGACGCGGACGGACGAGCAGTACTTC. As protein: CASRQSGTRTDEQYF.

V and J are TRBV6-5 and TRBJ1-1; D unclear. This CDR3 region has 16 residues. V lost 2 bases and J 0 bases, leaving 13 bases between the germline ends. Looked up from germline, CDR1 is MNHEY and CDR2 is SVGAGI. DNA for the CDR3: TGTGCCAGCAGTTACCGACGGCAGATTTTGAACACTGAAGCTTTCTTT. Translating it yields CASSYRRQILNTEAFF.

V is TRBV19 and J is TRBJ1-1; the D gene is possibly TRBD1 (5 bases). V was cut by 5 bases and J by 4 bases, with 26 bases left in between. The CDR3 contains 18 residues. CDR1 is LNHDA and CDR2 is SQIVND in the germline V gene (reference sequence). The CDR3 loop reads CASSRREPTLGETTEAFF. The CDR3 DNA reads TGTGCCAGTAGTCGGCGGGAACCAACTTTAGGGGAAACCACTGAAGCTTTCTTT. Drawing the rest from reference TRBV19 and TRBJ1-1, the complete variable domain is DGGITQSPKYLFRKEGQNVTLSCEQNLNHDAMYWYRQDPGQGLRLIYYSQIVNDFQKGDIAEGYSVSREKKESFPLTVTSAQKNPTAFYLCASSRREPTLGETTEAFFGQGTRLTVV.

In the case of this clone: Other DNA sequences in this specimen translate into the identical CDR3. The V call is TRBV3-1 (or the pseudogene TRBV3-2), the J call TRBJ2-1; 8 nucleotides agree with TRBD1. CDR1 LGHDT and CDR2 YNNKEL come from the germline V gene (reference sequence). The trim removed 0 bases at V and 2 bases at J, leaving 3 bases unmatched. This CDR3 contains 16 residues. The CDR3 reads CASSQDFRGPYNEQFF. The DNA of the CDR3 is TGTGCCAGCAGCCAAGATTTCAGGGGGCCCTACAATGAGCAGTTCTTC.

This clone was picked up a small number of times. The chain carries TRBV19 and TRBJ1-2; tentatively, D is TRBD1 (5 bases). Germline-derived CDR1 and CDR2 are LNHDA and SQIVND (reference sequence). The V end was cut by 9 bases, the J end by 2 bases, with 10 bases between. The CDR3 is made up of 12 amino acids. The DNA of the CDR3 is TGTGCCAGCTCCGGGACCAACTATGGCTACACCTTC. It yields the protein CASSGTNYGYTF.

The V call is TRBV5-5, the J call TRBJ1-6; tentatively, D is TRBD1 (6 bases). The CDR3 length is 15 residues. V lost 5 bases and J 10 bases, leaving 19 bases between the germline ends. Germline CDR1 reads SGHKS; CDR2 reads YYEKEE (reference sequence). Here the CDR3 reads CASSPISDRASPLHF. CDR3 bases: TGTGCCAGCAGTCCTATATCGGACAGAGCATCACCCCTCCACTTT.

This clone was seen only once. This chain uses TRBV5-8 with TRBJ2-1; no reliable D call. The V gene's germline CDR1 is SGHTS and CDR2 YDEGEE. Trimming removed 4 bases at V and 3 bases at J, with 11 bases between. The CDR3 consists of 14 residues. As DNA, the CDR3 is TGTGCCAGCAGCCCTAACGGCGTCTACAATGAGCAGTTCTTC. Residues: CASSPNGVYNEQFF. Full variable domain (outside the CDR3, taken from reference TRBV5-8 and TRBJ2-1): EAGVTQSPTHLIKTRGQQATLRCSPISGHTSVYWYQQALGLGLQFLLWYDEGEERNRGNFPPRFSGRQFPNYSSELNVNALELEDSALYLCASSPNGVYNEQFFGPGTRLTVL.